The 14 T cell receptor beta chains presented below share a single source sample, sequenced in a study of CD8 T cells in Susac syndrome. Random hexamers were used to reverse transcribe an amount of 0.5 to 1 ug RNA. MiXCR, run by TCRdb on the immunoSEQ multiplex PCR reads, gives a single entry per CDR3 protein. The data show about 140,000 distinct CDR3 sequences, with approximately 94% seen just once and approximately 0.09% held by the top ten. Sample: CD4+ T cells from PBMCs. The receptor source for this set is a human donor in good health.

CDR3 protein: CASSRGQPIEQYF. Written as DNA, the CDR3 is TGTGCCAGTAGCCGGGGACAGCCGATAGAGCAGTACTTC. The chain employs TRBV19 and TRBJ2-7; 7 bases are shared with TRBD1. The V and J ends lost 6 bases and 7 bases, in that order; junction bases with no gene match: 9. Germline values: CDR1 LNHDA, CDR2 SQIVND (reference sequence). CDR3 length equals 13 residues. The complete variable domain, with remaining parts taken from reference TRBV19 and TRBJ2-7, reads DGGITQSPKYLFRKEGQNVTLSCEQNLNHDAMYWYRQDPGQGLRLIYYSQIVNDFQKGDIAEGYSVSREKKESFPLTVTSAQKNPTAFYLCASSRGQPIEQYFGPGTRLTVT.

J is TRBJ2-5 and V is TRBV12-3 or TRBV12-4; TRBD2 matches 10 bases. The ends lost 9 bases at V and 4 bases at J; junction bases unmatched: 20. This CDR3 is 18 amino acids long. CDR3 coding DNA: TGTGCCAGTCAGATTAGCGGGAGGATCGGTGTTTACGGAGAGACCCAGTACTTC. Translated: CASQISGRIGVYGETQYF.

The chain carries TRBV2 and TRBJ2-1; 8 bases are shared with TRBD2. Per germline, CDR1 SNHLY and CDR2 FYNNEI. Trimming cost V 6 bases and J 10 bases; bases outside gene matches: 14. This CDR3 contains 15 residues. The CDR3 coding sequence is TGTGCCAGCAGACTCTGGGCCGGGAGGGCTGGCGAGCAGTTCTTC. Its protein is CASRLWAGRAGEQFF.

This rearrangement joins TRBV7-9 to TRBJ2-7, with 11 bases lining up with TRBD1. Trimming at V came to 5 bases and at J to 7 bases, leaving 7 bases not matched to a gene. CDR1 is SEHNR, CDR2 FQNEAQ, per germline (reference sequence). CDR3 length: 14 residues. The CDR3 DNA reads TGTGCCAGCAGCCCCGCGGGACAGGGGGGAGAGCAGTACTTC. This translates into CASSPAGQGGEQYF. The variable domain in full, with the rest retrieved from reference TRBV7-9 and TRBJ2-7, is DTGVSQNPRHKITKRGQNVTFRCDPISEHNRLYWYRQTLGQGPEFLTYFQNEAQLEKSRLLSDRFSAERPKGSFSTLEIQRTEQGDSAMYLCASSPAGQGGEQYFGPGTRLTVT.

The chain links TRBV20-1 to TRBJ1-3; D is ambiguous. This CDR3 comprises 13 residues. The V end lost 7 bases, the J end lost 0 bases, and 10 bases lay between the germline ends. Germline CDR1 reads DFQATT; CDR2 reads SNEGSKA (reference sequence). The CDR3 nucleotides are TGCAGTGTGGGAGGCCGCTCTGGAAACACCATATATTTT. Its translation: CSVGGRSGNTIYF.

V gene TRBV29-1 combines with J gene TRBJ1-1; 7 bases are shared with TRBD1. V lost 6 bases to trimming and J lost 6 bases; unmatched junction nucleotides: 7. The CDR3 length is 12 residues. CDR1 SQVTM and CDR2 ANQGSEA come from the germline V gene. CDR3 sequence reads: CSVYQGVAEAFF. CDR3 nucleotides: TGCAGCGTCTATCAGGGGGTAGCTGAAGCTTTCTTT.

The chain joins TRBV6-1 to TRBJ2-5; the match to TRBD1 covers 7 bases. Germline CDR1 reads MNHNS; CDR2 reads SASEGT. CDR3 length: 13 amino acids. Trimming took 5 bases from V and 5 from J; bases not matched to a gene: 5. The CDR3 reads CASSRQGWETQYF. The DNA for the CDR3 is TGTGCCAGCAGTCGACAGGGATGGGAGACCCAGTACTTC.

Written as DNA, the CDR3 is TGTGCCATCAGTCAAAGGACTGTGGGGGAGACCCAGTACTTC. Translation: CAISQRTVGETQYF. This chain links TRBV10-3 with TRBJ2-5; a possible D gene is TRBD2 (5 bases). CDR1 and CDR2 (germline): ENHRY, SYGVKD. The ends were cut back, 5 bases at V and 5 bases at J, with 15 bases in the middle. CDR3 length: 14 amino acids.

V and J are TRBV12-3 or TRBV12-4 and TRBJ2-2; D uncertain. V lost 3 bases and J 4 bases, leaving 6 bases between the germline ends. The CDR3 length is 13 residues. CDR3 residues: CASSLSFTGELFF. In nucleotides, the CDR3 is TGTGCCAGCAGTTTGAGTTTCACCGGGGAGCTGTTTTTT.

V gene TRBV3-1 combines with J gene TRBJ1-1; D unclear. Germline V lookup: CDR1 LGHDT, CDR2 YNNKEL (reference sequence). Trimming took off 0 bases at V and 9 bases at J, with 14 bases between the two ends. The CDR3 is made up of 14 amino acids. CDR3 in amino acids: CASSQDTGQDQAFF. The CDR3 region has the DNA TGTGCCAGCAGCCAAGATACCGGTCAGGATCAAGCTTTCTTT.

The rearrangement joins TRBV20-1 to TRBJ2-1; maybe TRBD1 (6 bases). V lost 5 bases and J lost 0, with 11 bases in between. CDR1 and CDR2 from the germline V gene are DFQATT and SNEGSKA (reference sequence). The CDR3 covers 14 residues. The CDR3 is CSARRGSSYNEQFF. In DNA, the CDR3 is TGCAGTGCTCGAAGGGGGAGCTCCTACAATGAGCAGTTCTTC.

This rearrangement joins TRBV20-1 to TRBJ2-5; 10 positions match TRBD2. The V and J ends lost 2 bases and 4 bases, in that order; junction bases with no gene match: 10. The length of the CDR3 is 16 residues. CDR1 is DFQATT, CDR2 SNEGSKA, per germline (reference sequence). DNA for the CDR3: TGCAGTGCTAGACTAGCGGGAGATGTCGGGGGAGAGACCCAGTACTTC. Its protein product is CSARLAGDVGGETQYF.

This clonotype has a single count. DNA of the CDR3: TGTGCCAGCAGTTCGACATTGAATACGCAGTATTTT. Translating it yields CASSSTLNTQYF. The V gene is TRBV12-3 or TRBV12-4, the J gene TRBJ2-3; D is unresolved. Trimming shortened V by 4 bases and J by 7 bases, and 9 bases separated the two germline ends. The CDR3 runs to 12 residues.

The chain links TRBV24-1 to TRBJ2-7; D remains ambiguous. Trimming cost V 9 bases and J 3 bases, with 11 bases left between them. CDR1 is KGHDR and CDR2 is SFDVKD in the germline V gene. The CDR3 length is 12 residues. CDR3: CATPPAGYEQYF. CDR3 DNA sequence: TGTGCCACCCCCCCCGCCGGCTACGAGCAGTACTTC.